Listed below are T cell receptor beta chains from one sample, sequenced in a study of cytomegalovirus exposure and HLA in healthy donors. Method: immunoSEQ multiplex PCR; TCRdb's copy keeps in-frame clones and lacks some. The sample holds around 120,000 clones, 65% to 90% seen once. Sequenced: PBMCs. The receptors originated from a man aged 18 to 35 in good health and CMV-seronegative. Both conserved end residues are part of each CDR3. A D gene is named only where the DNA matches it firmly. Size tells how often a clone was seen (once, few, many) or the class of an expanded clone, and some rows leave it out.

>14|.|TRBV2|TRBJ1-5|.
TGTGCCAGCGAAAGAGGGTTTGACAATCAGCCCCAGCATTTT
CASERGFDNQPQHF
>15|.|TRBV18|TRBJ2-3|TRBD1
TGTGCCAGCTCACCCCGGGACAGGAGCACAGATACGCAGTATTTT
CASSPRDRSTDTQYF
>13|.|TRBV30|TRBJ2-7|TRBD1
TGTGCCTGGAGTCCTGGGACAGGGGACGAGCAGTACTTC
CAWSPGTGDEQYF
>15|.|TRBV9|TRBJ1-2|.
TGTGCCAGCAGCGTGGGCCAGGGTCGTAACTATGGCTACACCTTC
CASSVGQGRNYGYTF
>17|.|TRBV19|TRBJ2-1|.
TGTGCCAGTAGTATAGGTTGGGGCCCCCCCACGTATAATGAGCAGTTCTTC
CASSIGWGPPTYNEQFF
>14|.|TRBV10-3|TRBJ1-1|.
TGTGCCATCAGTGAGCTTGGGGAGCTGAATGAAGCTTTCTTT
CAISELGELNEAFF
>12|.|TRBV5-4|TRBJ2-7|TRBD2
TGTGCCAGCAGCCTACCGAGGGAGGGGCAGTACTTC
CASSLPREGQYF
>17|.|TRBV7-2|TRBJ1-6|TRBD1
TGTGCCAGCAGCATGACGCAACCGGGACAGCTATATTCACCCCTCCACTTT
CASSMTQPGQLYSPLHF
>12|once|TRBV30|TRBJ1-1|TRBD1
TGTGCCTGCAACAGGGGCGAGACTGAAGCTTTCTTT
CACNRGETEAFF
>16|.|TRBV7-9|TRBJ1-2|.
TGTGCCACCACCAGAGACAGGAGTTCGGTGTCCTATGGCTACACCTTC
CATTRDRSSVSYGYTF
>18|.|TRBV4-2|TRBJ2-3|.
TGTGCCAGCAGCCAAGATAGAGCTACCGAGCTTAGCACAGATACGCAGTATTTT
CASSQDRATELSTDTQYF
>12|.|TRBV9|TRBJ2-3|.
TGTGCCAGCACCGACTACACAGATACGCAGTATTTT
CASTDYTDTQYF
>15|.|TRBV7-2|TRBJ1-1|.
TGTGCCAGCAGCAACCGACCAACGGGAAACACTGAAGCTTTCTTT
CASSNRPTGNTEAFF
>15|.|TRBV28|TRBJ2-1|.
TGTGCCAGCAGCCCCCCTAACAGGTCCGGGAATGAGCAGTTCTTC
CASSPPNRSGNEQFF
>15|.|TRBV2|TRBJ1-5|TRBD1
TGTGCCAGCAGTGAACAAGGACAGGGGGTGCAGCCCCAGCATTTT
CASSEQGQGVQPQHF
>15|.|TRBV10-3|TRBJ1-6|TRBD1
TGTGCCATCAGTGAGTCGACAGGGGAGGTTTCACCCCTCCACTTT
CAISESTGEVSPLHF
>15|.|TRBV19|TRBJ1-1|.
TGTGCCAGTCAAACAGGTCGGGCGAGGAACACTGAAGCTTTCTTT
CASQTGRARNTEAFF
>14|.|TRBV29-1|TRBJ1-1|.
TGCAGCGTTGAAAACCAGGGGCGGTACACTGAAGCTTTCTTT
CSVENQGRYTEAFF
>14|.|TRBV29-1|TRBJ2-2|.
TGCAGCGTTGACTGGGCAGGGGCCACCGGGGAGCTGTTTTTT
CSVDWAGATGELFF
>12|once|TRBV7-2|TRBJ1-2|.
TGTGCCAGCTCCCCAAACAGCTATGGCTACACCTTC
CASSPNSYGYTF
>12|.|TRBV6-5|TRBJ1-1|.
TGTGCCAGCAGTACAGGGATTACTAAAGCTTTCTTT
CASSTGITKAFF
>17|once|TRBV7-2|TRBJ2-3|TRBD1
TGTGCCAGCAGCTTACTAGGTGGACAGGGACCCACAGATACGCAGTATTTT
CASSLLGGQGPTDTQYF
>14|.|TRBV30|TRBJ2-7|.
TGTGCCTGGAGTGTTTGGAGTCCGGCCTACGAGCAGTACTTC
CAWSVWSPAYEQYF
>14|.|TRBV11-3|TRBJ2-1|.
TGTGCCAGCAGCAAGGACAAGCCGTACAATGAGCAGTTCTTC
CASSKDKPYNEQFF
>15|.|TRBV19|TRBJ1-1|TRBD1
TGTGCCAGTAGTGCGACAGGGGGAGGGAACACTGAAGCTTTCTTT
CASSATGGGNTEAFF
>12|few|TRBV18|TRBJ1-1|TRBD1
TGTGCCAGCTCCGCGACAGGGTCAGAAGCTTTCTTT
CASSATGSEAFF
>15|.|TRBV10-3|TRBJ1-1|.
TGTGCCATCAGGAAGCCTAAGACAGGCACCTCTGAAGCTTTCTTT
CAIRKPKTGTSEAFF
>16|.|TRBV7-2|TRBJ1-2|.
TGTGCCAGCAGCCCGGCCCTGGGCCAGGGGAACTATGGCTACACCTTC
CASSPALGQGNYGYTF
>16|.|TRBV7-9|TRBJ2-1|TRBD2
TGTGCCAGCAGCCGAACATTCGGGACTAGTAACAATGAGCAGTTCTTC
CASSRTFGTSNNEQFF